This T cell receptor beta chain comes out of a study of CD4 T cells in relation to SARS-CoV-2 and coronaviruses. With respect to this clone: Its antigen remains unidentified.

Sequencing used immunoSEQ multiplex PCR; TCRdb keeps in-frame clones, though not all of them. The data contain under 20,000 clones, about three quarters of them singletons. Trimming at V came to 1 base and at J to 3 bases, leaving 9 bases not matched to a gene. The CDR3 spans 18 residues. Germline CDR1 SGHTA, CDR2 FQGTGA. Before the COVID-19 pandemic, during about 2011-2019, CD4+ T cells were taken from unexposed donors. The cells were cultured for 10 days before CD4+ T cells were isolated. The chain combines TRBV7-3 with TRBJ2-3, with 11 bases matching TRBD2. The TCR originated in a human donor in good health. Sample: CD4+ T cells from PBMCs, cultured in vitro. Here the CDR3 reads CASSLMGGLAGGTDTQYF. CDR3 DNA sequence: TGTGCCAGCAGCTTAATGGGGGGCCTAGCGGGAGGAACAGATACGCAGTATTTT.